The 3 T cell receptor beta chains reported below all come from one sample, sequenced in a study of long-term antiretroviral therapy in people with HIV. Survey level was the resolution at which the v3.0 immunoSEQ assay ran. Method: immunoSEQ multiplex PCR; TCRdb's copy keeps in-frame clones and lacks some. The repertoire holds around 40,000 clones, with over 75% as singletons. Sequencing was performed on unsorted PBMCs, taken 2.2 years after starting antiretroviral therapy. These receptors originate from a man younger than 30 with HIV.

This clone was counted a few times. The V call is TRBV7-3, the J call TRBJ2-2; perhaps TRBD1 as D (6 bases). This CDR3 has 16 residues. Germline V lookup: CDR1 SGHTA, CDR2 FQGTGA. Trimming stripped 2 bases from V and 4 bases from J, with 14 bases between. The CDR3 is CASSLSGDAGTGELFF. The CDR3 DNA sequence: TGTGCCAGCAGCTTATCAGGGGACGCGGGCACCGGGGAGCTGTTTTTT.

The gene calls are TRBV4-2 and TRBJ1-2; D remains unclear. The CDR3 covers 16 residues. V was clipped by 1 base and J by 2 bases, with 14 bases between them. Germline CDR1 is LGHNA and CDR2 is YNFKEQ. In nucleotides, the CDR3 is TGTGCCAGCAGCCAAGGGGATCGGCGGCAGAACTATGGCTACACCTTC. As protein: CASSQGDRRQNYGYTF.

This chain joins TRBV6-5 and TRBJ2-5; 8 bases map to TRBD1. Germline loops: CDR1 MNHEY, CDR2 SVGAGI. Trimming cost V 0 bases and J 1 base; bases outside gene matches: 1. The CDR3 is 15 residues long. For the CDR3, the DNA is TGTGCCAGCAGTTACTCCAGGGGGCCCCAAGAGACCCAGTACTTC. It yields the protein CASSYSRGPQETQYF.